This is a list of T cell receptor beta chains from one sample in a study of Ad26.COV2.S vaccination and SARS-CoV-2 variants. Produced via immunoSEQ multiplex PCR; TCRdb's table is partial and in-frame only. The repertoire includes more than 150,000 clones, about 83% of them detected once, and more than 4.5% sits in the top ten. Sequences were derived from peripheral blood, sampled after recovery from COVID-19. These receptors originate from a human donor who had recovered from COVID-19. The CDR3 runs from the conserved cysteine through the conserved F or W. A D gene is named only where the DNA matches it firmly. Not every row has a clone size; where given, it reads once, few, many or a size class.

size: -
V: TRBV5-1
J: TRBJ2-1
D: TRBD2
DNA: TGCGCCAGCAGCTTGGGACGGGAGGGCGGCGAGCAGTTCTTC
CDR3: CASSLGREGGEQFF

size: -
V: TRBV7-8
J: TRBJ2-6
D: -
DNA: TGTGCCAGCAGCTTAGGCGGGGCCAACGTCCTGACTTTC
CDR3: CASSLGGANVLTF

size: -
V: TRBV3-1/TRBV3-2
J: TRBJ2-5
D: -
DNA: TGTGCCAGCAGCCAAATACAGCTTCTCTACTTC
CDR3: CASSQIQLLYF

size: -
V: TRBV7-3
J: TRBJ1-6
D: TRBD1
DNA: TGTGCCAGCAGCCAGGGACAGGGTACAATGTCACCCCTCCACTTT
CDR3: CASSQGQGTMSPLHF

size: -
V: TRBV5-1
J: TRBJ1-2
D: TRBD1
DNA: TGCGCCAGCAGCGACTCCAGGGGGTGGTATGGCTACACCTTC
CDR3: CASSDSRGWYGYTF

size: -
V: TRBV2
J: TRBJ2-1
D: -
DNA: TGTGCCAGCAGTGGTGCCTGGGGCTCCTACAATGAGCAGTTCTTC
CDR3: CASSGAWGSYNEQFF

size: -
V: TRBV5-6
J: TRBJ1-1
D: TRBD1
DNA: TGTGCCAGCAGCTTGCGGACAGGTCGGGTAGCTTTCTTT
CDR3: CASSLRTGRVAFF

size: -
V: TRBV6-5
J: TRBJ1-2
D: -
DNA: TGTGCCAGCAGTTCAGGGCCGGGGACAATCTATGGCTACACCTTC
CDR3: CASSSGPGTIYGYTF

size: -
V: TRBV5-6
J: TRBJ2-3
D: TRBD2
DNA: TGTGCCAGCAGCGTCCTCTGGGGGGGTACGCAGTATTTT
CDR3: CASSVLWGGTQYF

size: -
V: TRBV24-1
J: TRBJ2-7
D: TRBD1
DNA: TGTGCCACCAGTGACCTGGACAGGGCTAGGTACGAGCAGTACTTC
CDR3: CATSDLDRARYEQYF

size: -
V: TRBV3-1/TRBV3-2
J: TRBJ1-2
D: -
DNA: TGTGCCAGCAGCCAAGATTCTCGGCAGGGGAATGGCTACACCTTC
CDR3: CASSQDSRQGNGYTF

size: -
V: TRBV19
J: TRBJ1-5
D: -
DNA: TGTGCCAGTAGTCCGGCGGCATGGGAATGGCCCCAGCATTTT
CDR3: CASSPAAWEWPQHF

size: -
V: TRBV2
J: TRBJ2-5
D: -
DNA: TGTGCCAGCAGGAGGGGGCGGGGAGGCCAAGAGACCCAGTACTTC
CDR3: CASRRGRGGQETQYF

size: -
V: TRBV11-2
J: TRBJ2-1
D: -
DNA: TGTGCCAGCAGCCAGGCAGGGGGGGGCTACAATGAGCAGTTCTTC
CDR3: CASSQAGGGYNEQFF

size: -
V: TRBV10-3
J: TRBJ1-1
D: TRBD1
DNA: TGTGCCATCAGGGGGACAGTGAACACTGAAGCTTTCTTT
CDR3: CAIRGTVNTEAFF

size: -
V: TRBV2
J: TRBJ2-7
D: TRBD1
DNA: TGTGCCATCTTGACAGGGGACGAGCAGTACTTC
CDR3: CAILTGDEQYF

size: -
V: TRBV29-1
J: TRBJ2-3
D: -
DNA: TGCAGCGTTGAATTGGTCTTGAGCACAGATACGCAGTATTTT
CDR3: CSVELVLSTDTQYF

size: -
V: TRBV19
J: TRBJ1-5
D: -
DNA: TGTGCCAGCAGACCCGCTTGGAGCTATAGCAATCAGCCCCAGCATTTT
CDR3: CASRPAWSYSNQPQHF

size: -
V: TRBV11-2
J: TRBJ2-2
D: -
DNA: TGTGCCAGCAGCTTAGATCGCCAGGAGATAACCGGGGAGCTGTTTTTT
CDR3: CASSLDRQEITGELFF

size: -
V: TRBV6-6
J: TRBJ2-3
D: TRBD2
DNA: TGTGCCAGCAGTCCACCGTCCGGACTAGCGGGGGTGAGCACAGATACGCAGTATTTT
CDR3: CASSPPSGLAGVSTDTQYF

size: -
V: TRBV19
J: TRBJ1-2
D: -
DNA: TGTGCCAGAGCCTGTGGGGACGGAGGAAGTGGCTACACCTTC
CDR3: CARACGDGGSGYTF

size: -
V: TRBV4-1
J: TRBJ2-7
D: -
DNA: TGCGCCAGCAGCCAAGAGCCGTTGGGGACCTACGAGCAGTACTTC
CDR3: CASSQEPLGTYEQYF

size: -
V: TRBV7-2
J: TRBJ2-3
D: TRBD1
DNA: TGTGCCAGCAGCTACAGGGGAAGGGATACGCAGTATTTT
CDR3: CASSYRGRDTQYF

size: -
V: TRBV5-8
J: TRBJ2-7
D: TRBD2
DNA: TGTGCCAGCAGCTTGGGACTAGCGAGAGAGCAGTACTTC
CDR3: CASSLGLAREQYF

size: -
V: TRBV6-5
J: TRBJ1-4
D: -
DNA: TGTGCCAGCAGTTACTCGATAACAGGGCGGGAAAAACTGTTTTTT
CDR3: CASSYSITGREKLFF

size: -
V: TRBV7-9
J: TRBJ1-2
D: -
DNA: TGTGCCAGCAGCCTCCGGGGGGCCAACTATGGCTACACCTTC
CDR3: CASSLRGANYGYTF

size: -
V: TRBV6-5
J: TRBJ1-2
D: -
DNA: TGTGCCAGCAGTCCTAGGACAGTCTATGGCTACACCTTC
CDR3: CASSPRTVYGYTF

size: -
V: TRBV20-1
J: TRBJ2-7
D: -
DNA: TGCAGTGCTAGTCTTCTGCAGATATACGAGCAGTACTTC
CDR3: CSASLLQIYEQYF

size: -
V: TRBV28
J: TRBJ2-7
D: -
DNA: TGTGCCAGCAGTTACCCCAAAGCGGGCCCCTACGAGCAGTACTTC
CDR3: CASSYPKAGPYEQYF

size: -
V: TRBV20-1
J: TRBJ2-7
D: -
DNA: TGCAGTGCTGGGGTCCTTTACGAGCAGTACTTC
CDR3: CSAGVLYEQYF

size: -
V: TRBV7-2
J: TRBJ2-3
D: -
DNA: TGTGCCAAAGATACGCAGTATTTT
CDR3: CAKDTQYF

size: -
V: TRBV18
J: TRBJ2-2
D: TRBD1
DNA: TGTGCCAGCTCACCACGGACAGGGAGAAGCGGGGAGCTGTTTTTT
CDR3: CASSPRTGRSGELFF

size: -
V: TRBV27
J: TRBJ1-5
D: TRBD1
DNA: TGTGCCAGCAGTCTGAACAGGGGGGCGGATCAGCCCCAGCATTTT
CDR3: CASSLNRGADQPQHF

size: -
V: TRBV15
J: TRBJ1-2
D: TRBD1
DNA: TGTGCCACCAGCAGAGAAGGGGGCGACTATGGCTACACCTTC
CDR3: CATSREGGDYGYTF

size: -
V: TRBV30
J: TRBJ2-1
D: -
DNA: TGTGCCTGGAGCTCCTCATTTGAGCAGTTCTTC
CDR3: CAWSSSFEQFF

size: -
V: TRBV11-2
J: TRBJ2-1
D: -
DNA: TGTGCCAGCAGCCCTTACAATGAGCAGTTCTTC
CDR3: CASSPYNEQFF

size: -
V: TRBV27
J: TRBJ2-7
D: TRBD1
DNA: TGTGCCAGCAGTCTTATCTCCCCAGGGGGCTCCGCCGAGCAGTACTTC
CDR3: CASSLISPGGSAEQYF

size: -
V: TRBV27
J: TRBJ2-3
D: -
DNA: TGTGCCAGCAGGAAAGTTAGCACAGATACGCAGTATTTT
CDR3: CASRKVSTDTQYF

size: -
V: TRBV6-5
J: TRBJ2-7
D: -
DNA: TGTGCCAGCAGTTTCCCCCTGCGGGTTAGTTACGAGCAGTACTTC
CDR3: CASSFPLRVSYEQYF

size: -
V: TRBV9
J: TRBJ2-1
D: -
DNA: TGTGCCAGCAGTGTCCAGGGCGCCTACAATGAGCAGTTCTTC
CDR3: CASSVQGAYNEQFF

size: once
V: TRBV6-5
J: TRBJ2-1
D: -
DNA: TGTGCCAGCAGTTACTCCTTTAGCTCCTACAATGAGCAGTTCTTC
CDR3: CASSYSFSSYNEQFF

size: -
V: TRBV6-5
J: TRBJ2-2
D: TRBD1
DNA: TGTGCCAGCAAAGGGACAGATCACACCGGGGAGCTGTTTTTT
CDR3: CASKGTDHTGELFF

size: -
V: TRBV2
J: TRBJ1-1
D: -
DNA: TGTGCCAGCACCCTCCAATCGAGCGCTTTCTTT
CDR3: CASTLQSSAFF

size: -
V: TRBV5-1
J: TRBJ2-5
D: TRBD2
DNA: TGCGCCAGCAAAACCGCTAGCGGGGGGTCCATGGAAACCCAGTACTTC
CDR3: CASKTASGGSMETQYF

size: -
V: TRBV5-1
J: TRBJ2-7
D: TRBD2
DNA: TGCGCCAGCAGCTTGGAGGGACTATCCTACGAGCAGTACTTC
CDR3: CASSLEGLSYEQYF

size: -
V: TRBV4-1
J: TRBJ1-2
D: -
DNA: TGCGCCAGCAGCCAAGATGCGGGGTATGGCTACACCTTC
CDR3: CASSQDAGYGYTF

size: -
V: TRBV13
J: TRBJ2-2
D: -
DNA: TGTGCCAGCAGCCCTTACACCGGGGAGCTGTTTTTT
CDR3: CASSPYTGELFF

size: -
V: TRBV5-1
J: TRBJ1-4
D: -
DNA: TGCGCCAGCAGCTTGTCACCGGGACATAGTAATGAAAAACTGTTTTTT
CDR3: CASSLSPGHSNEKLFF

size: once
V: TRBV7-6
J: TRBJ1-4
D: -
DNA: TGTGCCAGCAGCCGGTCCGCGGGGGGCGAGAGAGAAAAACTGTTTTTT
CDR3: CASSRSAGGEREKLFF

size: -
V: TRBV28
J: TRBJ2-3
D: -
DNA: TGTGCCAGCATCGGACAGCTTACAGATACGCAGTATTTT
CDR3: CASIGQLTDTQYF

size: -
V: TRBV7-3
J: TRBJ1-2
D: -
DNA: TGTGCCAGCAGCTTTAGTGGGGGCACTAACTATGGCTACACCTTC
CDR3: CASSFSGGTNYGYTF

size: -
V: TRBV6-6
J: TRBJ1-2
D: TRBD1
DNA: TGTGCCAGCAGTTACGGTCAGGGGGTCGTGGGCTATGGCTACACCTTC
CDR3: CASSYGQGVVGYGYTF

size: -
V: TRBV5-1
J: TRBJ2-7
D: TRBD1
DNA: TGCGCCAGCAGCTTGGACCCGGGACAGGGGGCCTACGAGCAGTACTTC
CDR3: CASSLDPGQGAYEQYF